The rows below give T cell receptor beta chains drawn from one sample of a study of blood T cell repertoires in COVID-19. Clones were read by immunoSEQ multiplex PCR, and TCRdb kept only the in-frame ones, dropping some. The sample holds roughly 700,000 clones, about 90% seen once. Sequencing was performed on peripheral blood. The source of these receptors is a woman under 30 with acute or convalescent COVID-19. Both conserved end residues are part of each CDR3. The order of the fields is J gene, V gene, clone size, D gene, CDR3 protein, CDR3 DNA. D genes are given only for firm matches. Expanded clones get a size class; other rows say once, few or many, or leave the size out.

j_call: TRBJ1-2
v_call: TRBV12-3/TRBV12-4
clone_size: -
d_call: -
cdr3_aa: CASSGDGYTF
cdr3_nt: TGTGCCAGCAGCGGAGATGGCTACACCTTC

j_call: TRBJ1-4
v_call: TRBV29-1
clone_size: -
d_call: TRBD1
cdr3_aa: CSVGQPWEKLFF
cdr3_nt: TGCAGCGTGGGACAGCCGTGGGAAAAACTGTTTTTT

j_call: TRBJ1-6
v_call: TRBV4-3
clone_size: -
d_call: -
cdr3_aa: CASSQDNPGTVNNSPLHF
cdr3_nt: TGCGCCAGCAGCCAAGATAATCCAGGAACAGTCAATAATTCACCCCTCCACTTT

j_call: TRBJ1-1
v_call: TRBV7-2
clone_size: -
d_call: -
cdr3_aa: CASSLESGNTEAFF
cdr3_nt: TGTGCCAGCAGCTTAGAGTCAGGGAACACTGAAGCTTTCTTT

j_call: TRBJ2-1
v_call: TRBV4-1
clone_size: -
d_call: TRBD1
cdr3_aa: CASSQIGRGLPYNEQFF
cdr3_nt: TGCGCCAGCAGCCAAATCGGCAGGGGGCTTCCCTACAATGAGCAGTTCTTC

j_call: TRBJ1-5
v_call: TRBV6-5
clone_size: -
d_call: TRBD1
cdr3_aa: CASSYGPGGGNQPQHF
cdr3_nt: TGTGCCAGCAGTTACGGGCCAGGGGGCGGCAATCAGCCCCAGCATTTT

j_call: TRBJ2-3
v_call: TRBV19
clone_size: -
d_call: TRBD1
cdr3_aa: CASRRDRTDTQYF
cdr3_nt: TGTGCCAGTAGAAGGGACAGAACAGATACGCAGTATTTT

j_call: TRBJ2-1
v_call: TRBV3-1/TRBV3-2
clone_size: -
d_call: TRBD2
cdr3_aa: CASSQVPSGATSYNEQFF
cdr3_nt: TGTGCCAGCAGCCAAGTGCCCAGCGGGGCCACCTCCTACAATGAGCAGTTCTTC

j_call: TRBJ1-2
v_call: TRBV29-1
clone_size: -
d_call: -
cdr3_aa: CSGYRDGYTF
cdr3_nt: TGCAGCGGGTACAGGGATGGCTACACCTTC

j_call: TRBJ2-4
v_call: TRBV24-1
clone_size: -
d_call: TRBD1
cdr3_aa: CATSDPGTGGKNIQYF
cdr3_nt: TGTGCCACCAGTGATCCTGGGACAGGGGGCAAAAACATTCAGTACTTC

j_call: TRBJ1-2
v_call: TRBV3-1/TRBV3-2
clone_size: -
d_call: TRBD1
cdr3_aa: CASTSTGYGYTF
cdr3_nt: TGTGCCAGCACCTCGACAGGGTATGGCTACACCTTC

j_call: TRBJ1-4
v_call: TRBV19
clone_size: -
d_call: -
cdr3_aa: CASSIRDKAPFNEKLFF
cdr3_nt: TGTGCCAGTAGTATCCGGGACAAGGCCCCTTTTAATGAAAAACTGTTTTTT

j_call: TRBJ1-4
v_call: TRBV5-1
clone_size: -
d_call: -
cdr3_aa: CASSLDNNEKLFF
cdr3_nt: TGCGCCAGCAGCTTGGACAACAATGAAAAACTGTTTTTT

j_call: TRBJ1-2
v_call: TRBV14
clone_size: -
d_call: -
cdr3_aa: CASSPWTDYGYTF
cdr3_nt: TGTGCCAGCAGCCCGTGGACAGACTATGGCTACACCTTC

j_call: TRBJ2-7
v_call: TRBV2
clone_size: -
d_call: -
cdr3_aa: CASNLLQGTNEQYF
cdr3_nt: TGTGCCAGCAACCTGCTGCAGGGGACTAACGAGCAGTACTTC

j_call: TRBJ1-1
v_call: TRBV10-2
clone_size: once
d_call: -
cdr3_aa: CASSESSGGPLLSNTEAFF
cdr3_nt: TGCGCCAGCAGTGAGTCAAGTGGGGGCCCTCTTTTATCGAACACTGAAGCTTTCTTT

j_call: TRBJ1-6
v_call: TRBV19
clone_size: -
d_call: TRBD1
cdr3_aa: CASSGDRGNSPLHF
cdr3_nt: TGTGCCAGTAGTGGAGACAGGGGAAATTCACCCCTCCACTTT

j_call: TRBJ1-1
v_call: TRBV19
clone_size: -
d_call: -
cdr3_aa: CASSIQGTTEAFF
cdr3_nt: TGTGCCAGTAGTATTCAGGGTACCACTGAAGCTTTCTTT

j_call: TRBJ1-2
v_call: TRBV9
clone_size: -
d_call: TRBD1
cdr3_aa: CASSVGTGDGYTF
cdr3_nt: TGTGCCAGCAGCGTAGGGACAGGGGATGGCTACACCTTC

j_call: TRBJ2-3
v_call: TRBV7-3
clone_size: -
d_call: -
cdr3_aa: CASSLTGSRDTQYF
cdr3_nt: TGTGCCAGCAGCTTGACAGGTTCTCGAGATACGCAGTATTTT

j_call: TRBJ2-7
v_call: TRBV29-1
clone_size: -
d_call: TRBD2
cdr3_aa: CSARSGGEQYF
cdr3_nt: TGCAGCGCACGCTCGGGGGGCGAGCAGTACTTC

j_call: TRBJ1-5
v_call: TRBV27
clone_size: once
d_call: TRBD1
cdr3_aa: CASSPKQGVRFSNQPQHF
cdr3_nt: TGTGCCAGCAGTCCCAAACAGGGGGTGAGATTCAGCAATCAGCCCCAGCATTTT

j_call: TRBJ2-7
v_call: TRBV20-1
clone_size: -
d_call: TRBD1
cdr3_aa: CSASPLNRDRSYEQYF
cdr3_nt: TGCAGTGCTAGTCCCCTCAACCGGGACAGGAGCTACGAGCAGTACTTC

j_call: TRBJ2-7
v_call: TRBV27
clone_size: -
d_call: TRBD2
cdr3_aa: CASRPQGMGGEQYF
cdr3_nt: TGTGCCAGCAGACCCCAGGGCATGGGGGGGGAGCAGTACTTC

j_call: TRBJ2-1
v_call: TRBV27
clone_size: -
d_call: -
cdr3_aa: CASSPKTDYSYNEQFF
cdr3_nt: TGTGCCAGCAGTCCCAAGACAGATTACTCCTACAATGAGCAGTTCTTC

j_call: TRBJ1-5
v_call: TRBV2
clone_size: once
d_call: -
cdr3_aa: CASGRPGEPQHF
cdr3_nt: TGTGCCAGCGGTCGTCCGGGGGAGCCCCAGCATTTT

j_call: TRBJ2-7
v_call: TRBV5-1
clone_size: -
d_call: -
cdr3_aa: CASSLEGRGHEQYF
cdr3_nt: TGCGCCAGCAGCTTGGAGGGGCGGGGCCACGAGCAGTACTTC

j_call: TRBJ1-2
v_call: TRBV4-3
clone_size: few
d_call: -
cdr3_aa: CASSQVGGHSYGYTF
cdr3_nt: TGCGCCAGCAGCCAAGTGGGAGGCCACAGCTATGGCTACACCTTC

j_call: TRBJ1-5
v_call: TRBV6-1
clone_size: -
d_call: -
cdr3_aa: CASSESAGEGNQPQHF
cdr3_nt: TGTGCCAGCAGTGAATCGGCGGGGGAAGGCAATCAGCCCCAGCATTTT

j_call: TRBJ1-2
v_call: TRBV5-4
clone_size: few
d_call: -
cdr3_aa: CASSPGGGNFYYGYTF
cdr3_nt: TGTGCCAGCAGCCCCGGGGGGGGGAACTTTTACTATGGCTACACCTTC

j_call: TRBJ1-4
v_call: TRBV4-1
clone_size: -
d_call: -
cdr3_aa: CASSHPPGSTNEKLFF
cdr3_nt: TGCGCCAGCAGCCACCCCCCAGGATCAACTAATGAAAAACTGTTTTTT

j_call: TRBJ1-2
v_call: TRBV24-1
clone_size: -
d_call: -
cdr3_aa: CATSDGADIKDGYTF
cdr3_nt: TGTGCCACCAGTGATGGGGCAGACATCAAGGATGGCTACACCTTC